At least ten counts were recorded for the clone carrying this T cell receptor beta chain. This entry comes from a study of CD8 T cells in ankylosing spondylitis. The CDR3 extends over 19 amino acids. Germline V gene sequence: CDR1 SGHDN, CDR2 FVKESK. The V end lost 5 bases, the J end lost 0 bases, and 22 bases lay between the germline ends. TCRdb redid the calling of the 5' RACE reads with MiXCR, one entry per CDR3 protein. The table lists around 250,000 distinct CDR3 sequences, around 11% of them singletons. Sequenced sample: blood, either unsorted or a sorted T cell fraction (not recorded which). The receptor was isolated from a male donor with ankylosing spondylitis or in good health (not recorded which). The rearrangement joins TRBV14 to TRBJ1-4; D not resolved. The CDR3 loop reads CASSLGSVPPSSTNEKLFF. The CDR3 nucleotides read TGTGCCAGCAGCTTGGGTTCAGTCCCACCTTCGTCAACTAATGAAAAACTGTTTTTT. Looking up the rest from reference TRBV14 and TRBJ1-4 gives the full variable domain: EAGVTQFPSHSVIEKGQTVTLRCDPISGHDNLYWYRRVMGKEIKFLLHFVKESKQDESGMPNNRFLAERTGGTYSTLKVQPAELEDSGVYFCASSLGSVPPSSTNEKLFFGSGTQLSVL.